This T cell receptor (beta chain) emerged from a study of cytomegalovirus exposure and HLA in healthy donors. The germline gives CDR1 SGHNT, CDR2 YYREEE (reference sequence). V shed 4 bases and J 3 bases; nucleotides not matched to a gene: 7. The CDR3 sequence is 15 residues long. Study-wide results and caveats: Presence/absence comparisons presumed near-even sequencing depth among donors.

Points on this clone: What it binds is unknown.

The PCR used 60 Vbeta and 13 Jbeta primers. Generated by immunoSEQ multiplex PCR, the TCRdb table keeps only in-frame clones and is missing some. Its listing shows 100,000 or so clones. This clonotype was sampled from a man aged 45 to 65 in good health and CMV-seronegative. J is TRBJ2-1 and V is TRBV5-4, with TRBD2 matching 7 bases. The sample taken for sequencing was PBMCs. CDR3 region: CASSPTSAYYNEQFF. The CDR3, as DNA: TGTGCCAGCAGCCCTACTAGCGCGTACTACAATGAGCAGTTCTTC.